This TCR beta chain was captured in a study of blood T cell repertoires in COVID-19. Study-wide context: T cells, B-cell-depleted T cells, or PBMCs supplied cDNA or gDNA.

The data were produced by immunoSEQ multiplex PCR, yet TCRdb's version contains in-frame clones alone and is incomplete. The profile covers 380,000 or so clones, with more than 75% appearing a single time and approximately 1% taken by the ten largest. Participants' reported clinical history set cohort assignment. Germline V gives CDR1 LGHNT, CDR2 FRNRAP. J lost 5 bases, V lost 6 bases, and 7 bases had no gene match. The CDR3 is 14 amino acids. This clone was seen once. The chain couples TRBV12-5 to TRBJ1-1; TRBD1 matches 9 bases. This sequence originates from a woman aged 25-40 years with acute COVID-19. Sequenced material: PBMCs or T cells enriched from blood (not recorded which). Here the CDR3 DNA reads TGTGCTAGTGGCAACGACAGGGGGAGGACTGAAGCTTTCTTT. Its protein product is CASGNDRGRTEAFF.